This TCR beta chain was recorded in a study of blood T cell repertoires in COVID-19 (dated by TCRdb to about 2020). The study in broad terms: Collaborator samples came from the United States, Italy and Spain and covered acute and convalescent phases of COVID-19. The prospective study material was composed of cDNA or gDNA derived from T cells, B-cell-depleted T cells, or PBMCs. Subjects who had been exposed to COVID-19, were actively infected with it, or had recovered from it provided the deeply sampled blood TCRbeta repertoires that made up the dataset. The repertoires were released in a freely available public database meant as a resource for research on the immune response to SARS-CoV-2. The samples were drawn from two sources: the first 160 participants of the ongoing ImmuneRACE study, and 1,000 to 1,500 subjects contributed by 6 global collaborators. The sample metadata nearly always contained a de-identified subject ID, COVID-19 status, age in years and sex. Where available, HLA class I and class II types were obtained from metadata supplied by the sample provider rather than from assay-based typing.

TCRbeta CDR3 regions were amplified from genomic DNA using the immunoSEQ Assay, a bias-controlled multiplex PCR. The authors' pipeline ran thus. The number of nucleated cells in each sample was estimated by amplification of reference gene primers within the assay. Sequence reads were collapsed and filtered to measure the absolute abundance of every unique TCRbeta CDR3 rearrangement. For each sample, productive Simpson clonality was calculated by taking the square root of Simpson's diversity index across productive rearrangements. TCRdb obtained this table from immuneACCESS and retained in-frame rearrangements with V and J assigned. These tables miss some clones; where compared with another copy, unresolved V genes account for less than half of the shortfall, and the remainder is unexplained. V and J calls and clone size are given by that table; D and trimming were obtained from the DNA. The sample profile shows roughly 77,000 clones; 80% of them were found once. Under 5.5% of the sample comes from the top ten.

The germline V gene yields SGHRS for CDR1 and YFSETQ for CDR2. Measured from the cysteine to the phenylalanine, the CDR3 is 15 residues long. Only CDR3 DNA remains: 45 bases, in frame from the first base. Relative to germline, V is missing 3 bases and J is missing 1 base, with 7 bases of the junction outside any gene match. Each collaborating institution followed its own protocols to collect whole blood in K2EDTA tubes. Collaborator samples were shipped for TCRbeta analysis as frozen whole blood, isolated PBMCs, or DNA extracted from either sample type. Findings and caveats that apply to the study as a whole: The amount of clinical and demographic metadata varied by source and participant and was provided uncurated.

Points on this clone: There is no known antigen for this receptor. No clone much larger than this one lies a single base away; base qualities are absent.

The sequence links TRBV5-1 to TRBJ2-7, and 7 junctional nucleotides match TRBD1. Sequences were obtained from peripheral blood. This TCR came from a woman in her seventies with acute or convalescent COVID-19. The nucleotide sequence reads TGCGCCAGCAGCTCCAACGGACAGGTTTCCTACGAGCAGTACTTC. Protein translation: CASSSNGQVSYEQYF.